This T cell receptor (beta chain) was sequenced for a study of T cells and Merkel cell carcinoma outcomes. Study findings and constraints: Merkel cell carcinoma outcomes were reportedly predicted by repertoire and T-cell density.

The germline gives CDR1 KGHSH, CDR2 LQKENI. The CDR3 runs 18 residues. V was pared by 3 bases and J by 1 base, with 8 bases of the junction left unmatched. TCRdb's table, derived via immunoSEQ multiplex PCR, lists solely in-frame clones and lacks some. Among about 15,000 clones listed, around 81% were seen once. Notes on this clone: Its target is not known.

The chain recombines TRBV18 with TRBJ2-1; TRBD2 agrees at 11 bases. The TCR originated in a human donor with Merkel cell carcinoma. Sequencing was performed on tumor tissue from Merkel cell carcinoma. The CDR3 region has the DNA TGTGCCAGCTCACCTCCCAGGGGACTAGCGGTATCCTACAATGAGCAGTTCTTC. Protein sequence: CASSPPRGLAVSYNEQFF.